This T cell receptor (beta chain) appears in the sequencing data of a study of T cells after yellow fever vaccination. Whole-study results and caveats: Abundant clonotypes (contaminants from the bulk population) could be present in FACS-sorted repertoires. The booster response re-showed most primary clones: approximately 95% CD4, around 85% CD8.

Production of TCR cDNA was by 5'RACE template switching, which also added a universal primer site and UMIs. TCRdb analysed the 5' RACE reads with MiXCR anew, one entry per CDR3 protein. The sample lists 85,000 to 100,000 distinct CDR3 sequences, under 7% occurring once. The CDR3 has 12 amino acids. V was cut by 0 bases and J by 7 bases, with 3 bases left in between. Germline CDR1 is MNHEY and CDR2 is SVGAGI. To note about this clonotype: The antigen is not known.

The input for sequencing was CD8+ T cells sorted from PBMCs, taken 10 days after the yellow fever booster vaccination. The receptor was isolated from a man younger than 30 who received the YFV17D yellow fever vaccine. The chain uses TRBV6-5 and TRBJ2-2; D not resolved. The CDR3 reads CASSYSVGELFF. CDR3 DNA: TGTGCCAGCAGTTACTCGGTCGGGGAGCTGTTTTTT.